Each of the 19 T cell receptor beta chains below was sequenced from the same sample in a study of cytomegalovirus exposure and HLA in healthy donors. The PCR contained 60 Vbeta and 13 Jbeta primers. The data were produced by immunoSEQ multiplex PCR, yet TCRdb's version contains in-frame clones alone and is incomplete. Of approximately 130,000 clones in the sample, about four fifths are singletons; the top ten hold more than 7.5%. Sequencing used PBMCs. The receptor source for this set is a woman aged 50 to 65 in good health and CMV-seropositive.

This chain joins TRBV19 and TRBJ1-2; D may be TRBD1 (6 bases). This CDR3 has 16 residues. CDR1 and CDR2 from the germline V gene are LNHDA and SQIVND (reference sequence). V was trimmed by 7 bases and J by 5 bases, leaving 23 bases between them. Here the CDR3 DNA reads TGTGCCAGTAACGATGGGACACCGAAGGCTTTATATGGCTACACCTTC. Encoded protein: CASNDGTPKALYGYTF.

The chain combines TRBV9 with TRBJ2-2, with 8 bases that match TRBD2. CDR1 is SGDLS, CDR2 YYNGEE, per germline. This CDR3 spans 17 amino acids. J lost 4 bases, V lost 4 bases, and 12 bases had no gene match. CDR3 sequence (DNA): TGTGCCAGCAGCTCCACCTCGTCCGGGGGGGCCACCGGGGAGCTGTTTTTT. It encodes CASSSTSSGGATGELFF.

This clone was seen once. CDR3 in amino acids: CASSLGERSTGGPTNYGYTF. Here the CDR3 DNA reads TGCGCCAGCAGCTTGGGAGAGCGTTCGACAGGGGGCCCCACTAACTATGGCTACACCTTC. The gene calls are TRBV5-1 and TRBJ1-2; 10 bases fit TRBD1. CDR3 length: 20 amino acids. Germline V CDR1 and CDR2: SGHRS, YFSETQ. V dropped 0 bases and J dropped 0; count of bases not matched to a gene: 14.

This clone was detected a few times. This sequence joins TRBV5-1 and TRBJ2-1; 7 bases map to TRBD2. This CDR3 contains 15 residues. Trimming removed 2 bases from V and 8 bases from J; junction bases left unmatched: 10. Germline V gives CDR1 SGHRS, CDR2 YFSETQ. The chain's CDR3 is CASSLAGSLADEQFF. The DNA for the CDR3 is TGCGCCAGCAGCTTAGCGGGAAGCCTCGCGGATGAGCAGTTCTTC.

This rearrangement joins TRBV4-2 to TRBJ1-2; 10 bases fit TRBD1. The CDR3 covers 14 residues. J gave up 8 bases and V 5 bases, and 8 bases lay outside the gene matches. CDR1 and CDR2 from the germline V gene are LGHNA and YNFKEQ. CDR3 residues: CASSSGTGEKGYTF. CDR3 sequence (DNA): TGTGCCAGCAGCTCCGGGACAGGGGAAAAGGGCTACACCTTC.

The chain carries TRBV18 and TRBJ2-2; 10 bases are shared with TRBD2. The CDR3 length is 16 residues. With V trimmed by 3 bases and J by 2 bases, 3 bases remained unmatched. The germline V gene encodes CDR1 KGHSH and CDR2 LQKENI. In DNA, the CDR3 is TGTGCCAGCTCACCTTGGACTAGCGGTAACACCGGGGAGCTGTTTTTT. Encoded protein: CASSPWTSGNTGELFF.

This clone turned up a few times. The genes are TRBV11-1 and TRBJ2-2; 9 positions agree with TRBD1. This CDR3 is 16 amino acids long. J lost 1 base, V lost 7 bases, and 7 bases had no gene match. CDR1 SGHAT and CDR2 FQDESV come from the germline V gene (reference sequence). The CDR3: CASTQAGQGNTGELFF. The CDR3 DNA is TGTGCCAGCACCCAAGCGGGACAGGGGAACACCGGGGAGCTGTTTTTT.

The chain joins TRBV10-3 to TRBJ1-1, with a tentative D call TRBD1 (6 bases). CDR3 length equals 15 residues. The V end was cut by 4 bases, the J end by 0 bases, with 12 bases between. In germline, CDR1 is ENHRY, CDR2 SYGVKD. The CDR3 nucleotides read TGTGCCATCAGTGGGATGGACAGTTTGAACACTGAAGCTTTCTTT. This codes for CAISGMDSLNTEAFF.

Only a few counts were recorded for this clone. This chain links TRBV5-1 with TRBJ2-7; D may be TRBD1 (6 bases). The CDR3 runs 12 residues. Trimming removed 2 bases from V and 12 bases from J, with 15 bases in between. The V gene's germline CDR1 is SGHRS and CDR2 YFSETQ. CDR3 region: CASSLLQGDLYF. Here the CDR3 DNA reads TGCGCCAGCAGCTTACTACAGGGCGATTTGTACTTC.

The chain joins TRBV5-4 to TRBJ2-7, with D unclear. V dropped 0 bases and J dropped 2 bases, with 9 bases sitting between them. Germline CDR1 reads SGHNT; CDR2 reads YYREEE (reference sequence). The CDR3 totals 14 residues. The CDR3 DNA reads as TGTGCCAGCAGCTTGGCCACAACACCCTACGAGCAGTACTTC. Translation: CASSLATTPYEQYF.

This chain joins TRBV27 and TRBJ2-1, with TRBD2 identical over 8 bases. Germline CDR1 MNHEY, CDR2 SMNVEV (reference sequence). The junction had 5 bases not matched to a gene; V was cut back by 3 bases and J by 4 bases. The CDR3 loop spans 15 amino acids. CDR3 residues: CASSFGRALYNEQFF. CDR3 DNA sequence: TGTGCCAGCAGTTTCGGGAGGGCCCTTTACAATGAGCAGTTCTTC.

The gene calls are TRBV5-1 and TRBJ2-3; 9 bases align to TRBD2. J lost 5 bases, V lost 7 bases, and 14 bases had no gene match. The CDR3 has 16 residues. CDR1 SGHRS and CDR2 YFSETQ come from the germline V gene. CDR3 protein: CASREVAGAQGDTQYF. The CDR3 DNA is TGCGCCAGCCGGGAGGTAGCGGGGGCCCAGGGAGATACGCAGTATTTT.

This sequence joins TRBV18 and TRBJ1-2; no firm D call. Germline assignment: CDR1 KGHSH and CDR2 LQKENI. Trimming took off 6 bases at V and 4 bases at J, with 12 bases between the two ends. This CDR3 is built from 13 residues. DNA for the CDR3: TGTGCCAGCTCCCGCGGGGATTCCTATGGCTACACCTTC. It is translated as CASSRGDSYGYTF.

Here the CDR3 DNA reads TGTGCCAGCAGCCGAACAGGCGACACTGAAGCTTTCTTT. Amino acid sequence: CASSRTGDTEAFF. The chain has TRBV4-2 and TRBJ1-1, with D possibly being TRBD1 (5 bases). The germline gives CDR1 LGHNA, CDR2 YNFKEQ. CDR3 size: 13 residues. V was cut by 4 bases and J by 3 bases, with 9 bases left in between.

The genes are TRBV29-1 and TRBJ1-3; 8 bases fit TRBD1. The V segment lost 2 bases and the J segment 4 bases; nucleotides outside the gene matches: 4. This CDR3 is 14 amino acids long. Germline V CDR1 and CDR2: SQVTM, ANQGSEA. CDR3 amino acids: CSVEQDRDGNTIYF. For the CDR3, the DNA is TGCAGCGTTGAACAGGACAGGGACGGAAACACCATATATTTT.

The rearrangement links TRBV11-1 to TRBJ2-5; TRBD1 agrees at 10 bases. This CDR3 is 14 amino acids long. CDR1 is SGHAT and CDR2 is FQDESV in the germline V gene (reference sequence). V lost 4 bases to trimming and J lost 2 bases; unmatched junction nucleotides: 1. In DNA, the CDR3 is TGTGCCAGCAGCTCGGACAGGGGGCAAGAGACCCAGTACTTC. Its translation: CASSSDRGQETQYF. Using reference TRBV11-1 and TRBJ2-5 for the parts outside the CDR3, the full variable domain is EAEVAQSPRYKITEKSQAVAFWCDPISGHATLYWYRQILGQGPELLVQFQDESVVDDSQLPKDRFSAERLKGVDSTLKIQPAELGDSAMYLCASSSDRGQETQYFGPGTRLLVL.

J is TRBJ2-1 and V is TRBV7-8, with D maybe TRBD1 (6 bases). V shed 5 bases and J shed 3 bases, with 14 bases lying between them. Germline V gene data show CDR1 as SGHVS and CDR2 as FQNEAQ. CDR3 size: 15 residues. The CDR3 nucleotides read TGTGCCAGCAGCCTCCGGGACAATGTCTACAATGAGCAGTTCTTC. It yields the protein CASSLRDNVYNEQFF.

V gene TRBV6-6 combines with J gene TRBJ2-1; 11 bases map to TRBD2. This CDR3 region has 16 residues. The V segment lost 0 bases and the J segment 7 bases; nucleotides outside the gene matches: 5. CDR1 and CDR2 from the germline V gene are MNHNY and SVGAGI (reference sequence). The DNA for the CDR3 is TGTGCCAGCAGTTACTCTAGCGGGAGGGATTGGAATGAGCAGTTCTTC. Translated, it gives CASSYSSGRDWNEQFF.

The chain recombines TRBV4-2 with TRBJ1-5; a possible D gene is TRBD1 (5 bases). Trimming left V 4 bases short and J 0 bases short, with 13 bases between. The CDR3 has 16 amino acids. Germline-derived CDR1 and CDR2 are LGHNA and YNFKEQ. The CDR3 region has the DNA TGTGCCAGCAGCCCCGGAACAGGATATAGCAATCAGCCCCAGCATTTT. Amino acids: CASSPGTGYSNQPQHF.